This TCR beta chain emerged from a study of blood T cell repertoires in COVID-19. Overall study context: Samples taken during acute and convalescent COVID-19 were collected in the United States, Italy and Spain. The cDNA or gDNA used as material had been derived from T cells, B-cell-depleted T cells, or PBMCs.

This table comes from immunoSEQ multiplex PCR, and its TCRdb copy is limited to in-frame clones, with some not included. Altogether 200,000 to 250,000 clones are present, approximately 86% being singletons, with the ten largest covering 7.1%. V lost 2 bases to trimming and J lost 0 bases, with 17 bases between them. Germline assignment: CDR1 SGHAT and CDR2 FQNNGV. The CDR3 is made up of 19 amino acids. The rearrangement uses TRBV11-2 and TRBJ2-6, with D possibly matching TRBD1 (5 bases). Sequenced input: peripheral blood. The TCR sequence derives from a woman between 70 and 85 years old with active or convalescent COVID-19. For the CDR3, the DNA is TGTGCCAGCAGCTTAAGGGGAATCTCCCCCTTCTCTGGGGCCAACGTCCTGACTTTC. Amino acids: CASSLRGISPFSGANVLTF.